The T cell receptor beta chain under discussion was sequenced for a study of blood T cell repertoires in COVID-19. CDR3 size: 14 residues. Data came from immunoSEQ multiplex PCR; TCRdb stores just in-frame clones and leaves some out. The sample has 100,000 to 150,000 clones; 85% to 90% are singletons. The clonotype comes from a woman aged 55-70 years with COVID-19, enrolled during active disease. Sequencing was performed on peripheral blood. The chain couples TRBV21-1 to TRBJ2-2; the table gives TRBD2 as D, unverified against the DNA. TRBV21-1 is annotated as a pseudogene. CDR3 region: CASSKPVNTGELFF. CDR3 DNA sequence: TGTGCCAGCAGCAAACCCGTGAACACCGGGGAGCTGTTTTTT.